Below, 23 T cell receptor beta chains from the same sample are listed, as sequenced in a study of T cell responses to AZD1222 COVID-19 vaccine. Libraries were prepared by immunoSEQ multiplex PCR; TCRdb keeps only in-frame clonotypes and omits some of them. This table has around 110,000 clones, roughly 87% appearing once. The sequences come from peripheral blood, collected on day 0 of AZD1222 vaccination. The receptors stem from an adult in good health.

V and J are TRBV24-1 and TRBJ2-5; a possible D gene is TRBD2 (6 bases). CDR1 is KGHDR, CDR2 SFDVKD, per germline. This CDR3 has 14 amino acids. Trimming pared 1 base from V and 3 bases from J, leaving 8 bases between. This chain's CDR3 is CATSDFGGKETQYF. As DNA, the CDR3 is TGTGCCACCAGTGATTTTGGGGGGAAAGAGACCCAGTACTTC.

The chain is built from TRBV27 and TRBJ1-2; D call uncertain. Germline V gene sequence: CDR1 MNHEY, CDR2 SMNVEV (reference sequence). The V and J ends lost 5 bases and 2 bases respectively, with 9 bases between them. The CDR3 runs to 13 residues. Here the CDR3 DNA reads TGTGCCAGCAGTCGTCGACGGAACTATGGCTACACCTTC. The encoded protein is CASSRRRNYGYTF.

The chain couples TRBV7-9 to TRBJ1-2; tentatively, D is TRBD1 (6 bases). Looked up from germline, CDR1 is SEHNR and CDR2 is FQNEAQ (reference sequence). This CDR3 is built from 13 residues. V was shortened by 5 bases and J by 4 bases, with 11 bases between the two germline ends. CDR3 residues: CASSAGQRYGYTF. In DNA form, the CDR3 reads TGTGCCAGCAGCGCAGGACAGCGCTATGGCTACACCTTC.

This clone was detected only once. V and J are TRBV28 and TRBJ1-1; D is possibly TRBD1 (5 bases). The length of the CDR3 is 16 residues. The germline V gene has CDR1 MDHEN and CDR2 SYDVKM. V was cut by 0 bases and J by 10 bases, with 21 bases left in between. CDR3: CASSLWRGDFPSAAFF. The CDR3 DNA is TGTGCCAGCAGTTTATGGAGGGGTGATTTTCCCTCAGCAGCTTTCTTT.

The chain recombines TRBV5-6 with TRBJ1-6, with 8 bases matching TRBD1. Germline values: CDR1 SGHDT, CDR2 YYEEEE. This CDR3 has 15 amino acids. V shed 0 bases, J shed 10 bases, and the junction held 6 bases outside the gene matches. CDR3 nucleotide sequence: TGTGCCAGCAGCTTGGGCGGACAGGGTCGATCACCCCTCCACTTT. As protein: CASSLGGQGRSPLHF.

About this clone: Other DNA sequences within the sample encode an identical CDR3. This chain joins TRBV7-9 and TRBJ2-7; D remains ambiguous. V was shortened by 1 base and J by 3 bases, with 7 bases between the two germline ends. From germline, CDR1 is SEHNR and CDR2 FQNEAQ (reference sequence). CDR3 size: 13 residues. DNA for the CDR3: TGTGCCAGCAGCTTAGGACCGAACTACGAGCAGTACTTC. This gives the protein CASSLGPNYEQYF.

The CDR3 loop is CASSSRSREGNEKLFF. CDR3 DNA: TGTGCCAGCAGCTCCCGGTCCCGCGAGGGTAATGAAAAACTGTTTTTT. The genes are TRBV13 and TRBJ1-4; D call uncertain. The CDR3 sequence is 16 residues long. V lost 4 bases and J 4 bases, leaving 16 bases between the germline ends. The V gene's germline CDR1 is PRHDT and CDR2 FYEKMQ (reference sequence).

This rearrangement joins TRBV29-1 to TRBJ1-2; D is undetermined. This CDR3 spans 12 amino acids. The V end was cut by 6 bases, the J end by 8 bases, with 16 bases between. Germline CDR1 and CDR2: SQVTM and ANQGSEA. The CDR3 region is CSVPWLSKGYTF. The CDR3 DNA is TGCAGCGTCCCCTGGCTTTCCAAGGGCTACACCTTC.

The sample holds one count of this clone. The chain employs TRBV28 and TRBJ1-4, with D hard to call. Per germline, CDR1 MDHEN and CDR2 SYDVKM. There are 14 residues in the CDR3. Trimming took 1 base from V and 5 from J, leaving 8 bases between them. CDR3 protein: CASSLFDGNEKLFF. CDR3 nucleotides: TGTGCCAGCAGTTTATTCGACGGAAATGAAAAACTGTTTTTT.

The chain combines TRBV6-6 with TRBJ2-2, with D possibly being TRBD2 (5 bases). CDR3 size: 11 residues. With 7 bases removed from V and 12 bases from J, the gap between germline ends came to 12 bases. Per the germline V gene, CDR1 is MNHNY and CDR2 is SVGAGI (reference sequence). The chain's CDR3 is CASMGANKLFF. The CDR3 bases are TGTGCCAGCATGGGAGCTAATAAGCTGTTTTTT.

The DNA of the CDR3 is TGTGCCAGCAGCCCAGCCGGGACTTTAGAGACCCAGTACTTC. This codes for CASSPAGTLETQYF. The chain is built from TRBV9 and TRBJ2-5; tentative D call: TRBD2 (6 bases). Germline-derived CDR1 and CDR2 are SGDLS and YYNGEE. V was pared by 4 bases and J by 4 bases, with 14 bases between. The CDR3 covers 14 residues.

CDR3 loop: CASSEGLGTSTDTQYF. The CDR3, as DNA: TGTGCCAGCAGTGAGGGGCTAGGGACTAGCACAGATACGCAGTATTTT. This sequence joins TRBV2 and TRBJ2-3; the D gene is possibly TRBD2 (6 bases). Trimming took off 3 bases at V and 0 bases at J, with 13 bases between the two ends. This CDR3 spans 16 amino acids. Germline CDR1 SNHLY, CDR2 FYNNEI.

The rearrangement links TRBV2 to TRBJ1-2; the D gene is possibly TRBD1 (6 bases). The CDR3 extends over 12 amino acids. Per germline, CDR1 SNHLY and CDR2 FYNNEI. Deletions cut 7 bases from V and 4 bases from J, with 10 bases between. Here the CDR3 reads CASTGQLYGYTF. The CDR3 DNA is TGTGCCAGCACGGGACAACTCTATGGCTACACCTTC.

The chain uses TRBV4-1 and TRBJ2-5, with TRBD2 identical over 10 bases. With V trimmed by 2 bases and J by 5 bases, 8 bases remained unmatched. Germline assignment: CDR1 MGHRA and CDR2 YSYEKL. The CDR3 contains 16 residues. The CDR3 reads CASSQHLAGAGETQYF. CDR3 coding DNA: TGCGCCAGCAGCCAACACCTAGCGGGAGCAGGGGAGACCCAGTACTTC.

This chain connects TRBV7-2 to TRBJ1-2, with D possibly matching TRBD1 (5 bases). The length of the CDR3 is 12 residues. Trimming took off 0 bases at V and 14 bases at J, with 13 bases between the two ends. The germline V gene encodes CDR1 SGHTA and CDR2 FQGNSA. CDR3 in amino acids: CASSLASGGETF. In nucleotides, the CDR3 is TGTGCCAGCAGCTTAGCCAGCGGGGGGGAGACCTTC.

The chain uses TRBV3-1 (or the pseudogene TRBV3-2) and TRBJ2-1; 11 bases are shared with TRBD2. CDR1 is LGHDT, CDR2 YNNKEL, per germline (reference sequence). The CDR3 is 17 residues long. V shed 3 bases, J shed 7 bases, and the junction held 11 bases outside the gene matches. CDR3 loop: CASSQVLAGGRINEQFF. In nucleotides, the CDR3 is TGTGCCAGCAGCCAGGTCTTAGCGGGGGGGCGAATAAATGAGCAGTTCTTC.

The rearrangement uses TRBV28 and TRBJ1-1; D remains unclear. The CDR3 loop spans 10 amino acids. The germline CDR1 and CDR2 sequences are MDHEN and SYDVKM. V lost 6 bases to trimming and J lost 7 bases, with 6 bases between them. CDR3 protein: CASRRVEAFF. CDR3 bases: TGTGCCAGCAGGAGGGTTGAAGCTTTCTTT.

J is TRBJ2-3 and V is TRBV30, with 9 nucleotides matching TRBD2. Per the germline V gene, CDR1 is GTSNPN and CDR2 is SVGIG (reference sequence). Germline trimming cut 4 bases from V and 9 bases from J; bases unmatched to any gene: 11. CDR3 length equals 14 residues. This CDR3 is CAWTSLREGGTQYF. CDR3 sequence (DNA): TGTGCCTGGACTTCTTTGCGGGAGGGGGGCACGCAGTATTTT.

The CDR3 sequence is CATSDSWGPFTDTQYF. The CDR3 DNA reads as TGTGCCACCAGTGATTCCTGGGGACCATTCACAGATACGCAGTATTTT. This chain joins TRBV24-1 and TRBJ2-3, with D perhaps TRBD1 or TRBD2 (5 bases each). V was cut by 2 bases and J by 2 bases, with 13 bases left in between. The CDR3 sequence is 16 residues long. In germline, CDR1 is KGHDR, CDR2 SFDVKD.

In its sample, this clone was seen once. The V gene is TRBV6-4, the J gene TRBJ1-1; no clear D. The CDR3 loop spans 13 amino acids. The germline V and J ends were trimmed by 6 bases and 1 base, with 9 bases remaining between them. In germline, CDR1 is MRHNA, CDR2 SNTAGT. The CDR3 nucleotides read TGTGCCAGCAGCGCCTCGGCGAACACTGAAGCTTTCTTT. Its protein is CASSASANTEAFF.

The rearrangement links TRBV9 to TRBJ2-3; perhaps D is TRBD1 or TRBD2 (5 bases each). This CDR3 region has 14 residues. V lost 1 base and J lost 2, with 8 bases in between. Germline-derived CDR1 and CDR2 are SGDLS and YYNGEE. The DNA for the CDR3 is TGTGCCAGCAGCGTAAGGGACCTCACAGATACGCAGTATTTT. It specifies CASSVRDLTDTQYF.

With regard to this clone: The same CDR3 also results from other DNA sequences found in this sample. V is TRBV6-5 and J is TRBJ1-4, with D uncertain. This CDR3 comprises 11 residues. Trimming removed 4 bases at V and 8 bases at J, with 5 bases between. CDR1 and CDR2 from the germline V gene are MNHEY and SVGAGI. The CDR3 DNA is TGTGCCAGCAGTTTAGGAGAAAAACTGTTTTTT. This gives the protein CASSLGEKLFF.

This clone was recorded once. This CDR3 reads CASSLDGLNEKLFF. CDR3 in DNA: TGTGCCAGCAGCTTAGACGGACTTAATGAAAAACTGTTTTTT. This rearrangement joins TRBV7-9 to TRBJ1-4, with unresolved D. There are 14 residues in the CDR3. Trimming stripped 1 base from V and 4 bases from J, with 7 bases between. Per the germline V gene, CDR1 is SEHNR and CDR2 is FQNEAQ (reference sequence).